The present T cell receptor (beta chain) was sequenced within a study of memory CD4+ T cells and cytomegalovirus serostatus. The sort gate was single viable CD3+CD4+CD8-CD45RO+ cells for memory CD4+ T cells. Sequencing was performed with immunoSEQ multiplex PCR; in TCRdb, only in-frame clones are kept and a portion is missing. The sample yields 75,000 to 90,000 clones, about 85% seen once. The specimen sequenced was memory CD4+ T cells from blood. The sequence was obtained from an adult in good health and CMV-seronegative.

As DNA, the CDR3 is TGTGCCATCAGTGAGTCCCGGGGGCGGGAGACTGAAGCTTTCTTT. Its translation is CAISESRGRETEAFF. The chain employs TRBV10-3 and TRBJ1-1; D is possibly TRBD1 (6 bases). V was cut by 0 bases and J by 5 bases, with 13 bases left in between. Per germline, CDR1 ENHRY and CDR2 SYGVKD. The CDR3 covers 15 residues.